A single sample gave rise to the 28 T cell receptor beta chains below, sequenced in a study of blood T cell repertoires in COVID-19. Clones were read by immunoSEQ multiplex PCR, and TCRdb kept only the in-frame ones, dropping some. The sample contains fewer than 80,000 clones, more than 75% of which appear only once. Sequencing was performed on peripheral blood. Receptors originate from a man aged 65 to 79 with acute or convalescent COVID-19.

The rearrangement links TRBV5-3 to TRBJ2-7, with TRBD1 as a possible D gene (6 bases). TRBV5-3 is annotated as an ORF whose role is uncertain. This CDR3 is 16 amino acids long. The ends were cut back, 7 bases at V and 7 bases at J, with 27 bases in the middle. CDR3 DNA sequence: TGTGCCAGACTATGGGGTAACAGGGTCCCCGTTTTGGAGCAGTACTTC. Its protein is CARLWGNRVPVLEQYF.

The chain links TRBV27 to TRBJ2-7; 8 nucleotides match TRBD1. Trimming at V came to 5 bases and at J to 3 bases, leaving 12 bases not matched to a gene. Germline CDR1 reads MNHEY; CDR2 reads SMNVEV (reference sequence). The CDR3 sequence is 16 residues long. CDR3 coding DNA: TGTGCCAGCAGTCCCTATATAACAGGGGGTCTCTACGAGCAGTACTTC. Amino acids: CASSPYITGGLYEQYF.

This chain connects TRBV2 to TRBJ1-2; D not resolved. The germline V gene encodes CDR1 SNHLY and CDR2 FYNNEI. There are 14 residues in the CDR3. Trimming left V 2 bases short and J 4 bases short, with 11 bases between. CDR3 bases: TGTGCCAGCAGTGAACGGGAACAGAGCTATGGCTACACCTTC. Translation gives CASSEREQSYGYTF.

V gene TRBV7-6 combines with J gene TRBJ1-1; 7 positions agree with TRBD1. With 4 bases clipped from V and 5 bases from J, the junction kept 4 bases outside the gene matches. The CDR3 contains 13 residues. Germline-derived CDR1 and CDR2 are SGHVS and FNYEAQ. The CDR3 sequence: CASSSRQGTEAFF. The CDR3 region has the DNA TGTGCCAGCAGCTCCAGACAGGGAACTGAAGCTTTCTTT.

There are a few counts of this clone. This sequence joins TRBV5-4 and TRBJ2-1; D possibly corresponds to TRBD1 (7 bases). CDR1 is SGHNT, CDR2 YYREEE, per germline (reference sequence). V was pared by 5 bases and J by 7 bases, with 19 bases between. The CDR3 extends over 15 amino acids. CDR3 sequence (DNA): TGTGCCAGCAGTTCGGGTGGGCAGGGGGGAAATGAGCAGTTCTTC. Protein sequence: CASSSGGQGGNEQFF.

The chain carries TRBV11-2 and TRBJ2-2; TRBD2 matches 7 bases. The germline V gene encodes CDR1 SGHAT and CDR2 FQNNGV. V shed 1 base, J shed 5 bases, and the junction held 7 bases outside the gene matches. This CDR3 has 16 amino acids. The CDR3: CASSLGEGGRTGELFF. CDR3 nucleotides: TGTGCCAGCAGCTTAGGAGAGGGCGGGAGAACCGGGGAGCTGTTTTTT.

The chain carries TRBV5-5 and TRBJ2-1; possibly TRBD2 for D (6 bases). Trimming took off 0 bases at V and 8 bases at J, with 18 bases between the two ends. Germline CDR1 SGHKS, CDR2 YYEKEE (reference sequence). The CDR3 loop spans 16 amino acids. CDR3 nucleotides: TGTGCCAGCAGCTTGGCCGGGACTGCGGCAGGGTATGAGCAGTTCTTC. Its protein product is CASSLAGTAAGYEQFF.

This CDR3 reads CAISLTGPDSPLHF. As DNA, the CDR3 is TGTGCCATCAGCCTGACAGGGCCGGATTCACCCCTCCACTTT. The genes are TRBV10-3 and TRBJ1-6; 7 bases map to TRBD1. This CDR3 is 14 amino acids long. Germline V gene lookup returns CDR1 ENHRY and CDR2 SYGVKD. Germline trimming cut 6 bases from V and 8 bases from J; bases unmatched to any gene: 7.

The chain recombines TRBV12-3 or TRBV12-4 with TRBJ1-2, with D maybe TRBD1 (6 bases). V lost 8 bases, J lost 3 bases, and 13 bases lay in between. This CDR3 has 13 residues. In DNA form, the CDR3 reads TGTGCCAGCGGGGAACAGGGCTACTATGGCTACACCTTC. Translating gives CASGEQGYYGYTF.

Concerning this clone itself: The CDR3 does not end in the conserved phenylalanine or tryptophan, so this is likely a read error. The DNA is left out, because the CDR3 cannot be placed on it with certainty; the CDR3 is given as TCRdb lists it. This chain links TRBV7-8 with TRBJ2-7; the table's D call, TRBD1, was not checked against the DNA. The CDR3 adds up to 14 amino acids, both ends counted. Germline values: CDR1 SGHVS, CDR2 FQNEAQ. The CDR3 sequence: CASSVWGQGASLSL.

V is TRBV5-1 and J is TRBJ2-4; D possibly corresponds to TRBD1 (5 bases). The CDR3 contains 15 residues. Germline loops: CDR1 SGHRS, CDR2 YFSETQ. V was shortened by 4 bases and J by 1 base, with 12 bases between the two germline ends. The CDR3 region is CASSPDSWAKNIQYF. The CDR3 region has the DNA TGCGCCAGCAGCCCTGACAGCTGGGCCAAAAACATTCAGTACTTC.

The CDR3 DNA follows: TGTGCCAGCAGACGGGACAGGGACACCGGGGAGCTGTTTTTT. Translating gives CASRRDRDTGELFF. The J gene is TRBJ2-2, the V gene TRBV6-5; 9 bases line up with TRBD1. This CDR3 spans 14 amino acids. V lost 6 bases to trimming and J lost 3 bases; unmatched junction nucleotides: 2. Germline CDR1 MNHEY, CDR2 SVGAGI.

V gene TRBV7-9 combines with J gene TRBJ2-1, with D perhaps TRBD2 (5 bases). The CDR3 contains 14 residues. The ends were cut back, 1 base at V and 4 bases at J, with 8 bases in the middle. In germline, CDR1 is SEHNR, CDR2 FQNEAQ (reference sequence). CDR3 DNA: TGTGCCAGCAGCTTAGACACGGGGTACAATGAGCAGTTCTTC. Its protein product is CASSLDTGYNEQFF.

The CDR3 loop reads CASSLRTPIMPFF. The CDR3 DNA follows: TGTGCCAGCAGTCTTCGGACACCTATAATGCCGTTCTTC. The chain couples TRBV27 to TRBJ2-1, with D possibly being TRBD1 (5 bases). Germline CDR1 and CDR2: MNHEY and SMNVEV (reference sequence). The CDR3 runs 13 residues. The V gene lost 5 bases and the J gene lost 15 bases, with 20 bases spanning the gap.

This clone has more than one count but fewer than ten. The chain couples TRBV29-1 to TRBJ1-1; D unresolved. V gave up 2 bases and J gave up 0 bases, with 7 bases separating them. Germline V gene data show CDR1 as SQVTM and CDR2 as ANQGSEA. This CDR3 comprises 13 residues. CDR3 nucleotide sequence: TGCAGCGTTGAACTACGTATGAACACTGAAGCTTTCTTT. Translation: CSVELRMNTEAFF.

The rearrangement uses TRBV2 and TRBJ2-2; 10 bases line up with TRBD1. Trimming took 10 bases from V and 3 from J; bases not matched to a gene: 5. Germline V gives CDR1 SNHLY, CDR2 FYNNEI. This CDR3 comprises 14 residues. The CDR3 protein is CATRGQGHTGELFF. The CDR3 DNA reads as TGTGCCACCCGGGGACAGGGGCACACCGGGGAGCTGTTTTTT.

The V call is TRBV30, the J call TRBJ1-2; 8 positions agree with TRBD1. This CDR3 region has 13 residues. With V trimmed by 5 bases and J by 4 bases, 6 bases remained unmatched. Germline V CDR1 and CDR2: GTSNPN, SVGIG (reference sequence). CDR3 DNA: TGTGCCTGGCGCGCGGACAGGGTCTATGGCTACACCTTC. Translated, it gives CAWRADRVYGYTF.

The V gene is TRBV10-2, the J gene TRBJ1-6; 9 nucleotides match TRBD1. Per the germline V gene, CDR1 is WSHSY and CDR2 is SAAADI. The CDR3 loop spans 18 amino acids. V trimming: 6 bases; J trimming: 9 bases; junction bases outside the gene matches: 18. The CDR3 nucleotides are TGCGCCAGCAGCGGCAGGGACAGGGCCCCCGTGTATCGTTCACCCCTCCACTTT. This gives the protein CASSGRDRAPVYRSPLHF.

V usage is TRBV6-5 and J usage is TRBJ1-1, with D possibly being TRBD1 (5 bases). The germline gives CDR1 MNHEY, CDR2 SVGAGI. This CDR3 comprises 15 residues. V lost 1 base to trimming and J lost 4 bases, with 13 bases between them. In DNA form, the CDR3 reads TGTGCCAGCAGTTACTGGGGCAGGGTGGGCACTGAAGCTTTCTTT. It specifies CASSYWGRVGTEAFF.

The chain employs TRBV30 and TRBJ2-5; unclear D gene. V lost 4 bases and J lost 2, with 5 bases in between. This CDR3 has 11 residues. Germline CDR1 reads GTSNPN; CDR2 reads SVGIG (reference sequence). CDR3 region: CAWIKQETQYF. The CDR3 nucleotides read TGTGCCTGGATAAAACAAGAGACCCAGTACTTC.

This chain links TRBV28 with TRBJ2-1; D is possibly TRBD2 (5 bases). The CDR3 consists of 13 residues. Germline CDR1 and CDR2: MDHEN and SYDVKM. Trimming stripped 1 base from V and 7 bases from J, with 8 bases between. DNA for the CDR3: TGTGCCAGCAGTTTATTAACTAGGAATGAGCAGTTCTTC. This encodes CASSLLTRNEQFF.

This chain joins TRBV9 and TRBJ1-6, with TRBD1 as a possible D gene (5 bases). Deletions cut 4 bases from V and 9 bases from J, with 11 bases between. This CDR3 contains 13 residues. The germline V gene encodes CDR1 SGDLS and CDR2 YYNGEE. CDR3 in amino acids: CASSPDTGSPLHF. The CDR3 DNA is TGTGCCAGCAGCCCGGACACAGGTTCACCCCTCCACTTT.

This clone was observed a handful of times. The V call is TRBV10-3, the J call TRBJ1-2, with no clear D. Germline V gives CDR1 ENHRY, CDR2 SYGVKD. The CDR3 loop spans 12 amino acids. Trimming left V 8 bases short and J 2 bases short, with 9 bases between. Here the CDR3 DNA reads TGTGCCATCGAACAGAGAAACTATGGCTACACCTTC. It is translated as CAIEQRNYGYTF.

This clone was detected once. The chain is built from TRBV5-1 and TRBJ2-1; 7 bases are shared with TRBD1. In germline, CDR1 is SGHRS, CDR2 YFSETQ. The CDR3 totals 16 residues. Germline trimming cut 3 bases from V and 6 bases from J; bases unmatched to any gene: 12. The DNA for the CDR3 is TGCGCCAGCAGCTCCCCAGGCGGAAGGGGGCTCAATGAGCAGTTCTTC. It is translated as CASSSPGGRGLNEQFF.

The CDR3 sequence: CAISESVNTEAFF. The CDR3 DNA sequence: TGTGCCATCAGTGAGTCCGTGAACACTGAAGCTTTCTTT. The chain carries TRBV10-3 and TRBJ1-1; D is unclear. Germline CDR1 reads ENHRY; CDR2 reads SYGVKD. The CDR3 runs 13 residues. V lost 0 bases and J lost 0, with 2 bases in between.

V and J are TRBV11-2 and TRBJ2-5; D perhaps matches TRBD1 (5 bases). Germline V gene data show CDR1 as SGHAT and CDR2 as FQNNGV. V gave up 6 bases and J gave up 4 bases, with 18 bases separating them. The CDR3 is 15 amino acids. For the CDR3, the DNA is TGTGCCAGCAGGACGATCCAGGGTCGGGTAGAGACCCAGTACTTC. Translated: CASRTIQGRVETQYF.

This chain links TRBV27 with TRBJ1-2; TRBD1 matches 7 bases. The germline gives CDR1 MNHEY, CDR2 SMNVEV (reference sequence). The J segment lost 6 bases and the V segment lost 2 bases, leaving 15 bases of the junction unmatched. The CDR3 loop spans 17 amino acids. The CDR3 spells CASSLRQGENRVNGYTF. The CDR3 DNA sequence: TGTGCCAGCAGTTTACGACAGGGTGAGAATCGGGTAAATGGCTACACCTTC.

The chain is built from TRBV11-2 and TRBJ1-1, with D possibly matching TRBD1 (6 bases). Germline CDR1 is SGHAT and CDR2 is FQNNGV. This CDR3 has 14 amino acids. V dropped 5 bases and J dropped 1 base, with 11 bases sitting between them. CDR3 sequence reads: CASSSGGTNTEAFF. CDR3 bases: TGTGCCAGCAGCAGTGGGGGCACGAACACTGAAGCTTTCTTT.